The clone carrying this TCR beta chain has just one count. Libraries were prepared by immunoSEQ multiplex PCR; TCRdb keeps only in-frame clonotypes and omits some of them. This sample yields tens of thousands of clones, of which about 87% are seen a single time; under 4% belongs to the top ten. This entry belongs to a study of blood T cell repertoires in COVID-19. The overall study: The analysed material was cDNA or gDNA that came from T cells, B-cell-depleted T cells, or PBMCs.

This CDR3 region has 14 residues. Germline values: CDR1 WNHNN, CDR2 SYGVQD (reference sequence). Deletions cut 3 bases from V and 6 bases from J, with 13 bases between. Sequencing input: peripheral blood. V usage is TRBV10-1 and J usage is TRBJ2-3; the D gene is possibly TRBD1 (5 bases). This clonotype was sampled from a man aged 35 to 55 with COVID-19, enrolled during active disease. The CDR3 DNA sequence: TGCGCCAGCAGTGAAATGGCAGGGCTTGATACGCAGTATTTT. Residues: CASSEMAGLDTQYF.